This T cell receptor (beta chain) comes out of a study of vaccination effects on CD4 cells after COVID-19. As for the study in general: Antigen-specific CD4+ T cells expanded by the ViraFEST assay with viral peptide pools were then sequenced.

This clone has only one observation. Its target is unknown. The CDR3 totals 15 residues. The V end was cut by 0 bases, the J end by 9 bases, with 16 bases between. Germline CDR1 and CDR2: SGHDT and YYEEEE. Having been cultured for ten to eleven days, the cells underwent CD4+ T cell isolation. This person's SARS-CoV-2 infection, confirmed by PCR, occurred between March and December 2020. The method was immunoSEQ multiplex PCR; TCRdb's version includes in-frame clones alone and lacks a portion of them. The table lists more than 40,000 clones, approximately 80% of them singletons. The chain joins TRBV5-6 to TRBJ2-1; D is uncertain. The sample was CD4+ T cells from PBMCs cultured without peptide, taken before COVID-19 vaccination. The source of this sequence is a human donor who had a prior SARS-CoV-2 infection. CDR3: CASSLVQALVAEQFF. The CDR3 DNA is TGTGCCAGCAGCTTGGTTCAGGCCTTGGTTGCTGAGCAGTTCTTC.